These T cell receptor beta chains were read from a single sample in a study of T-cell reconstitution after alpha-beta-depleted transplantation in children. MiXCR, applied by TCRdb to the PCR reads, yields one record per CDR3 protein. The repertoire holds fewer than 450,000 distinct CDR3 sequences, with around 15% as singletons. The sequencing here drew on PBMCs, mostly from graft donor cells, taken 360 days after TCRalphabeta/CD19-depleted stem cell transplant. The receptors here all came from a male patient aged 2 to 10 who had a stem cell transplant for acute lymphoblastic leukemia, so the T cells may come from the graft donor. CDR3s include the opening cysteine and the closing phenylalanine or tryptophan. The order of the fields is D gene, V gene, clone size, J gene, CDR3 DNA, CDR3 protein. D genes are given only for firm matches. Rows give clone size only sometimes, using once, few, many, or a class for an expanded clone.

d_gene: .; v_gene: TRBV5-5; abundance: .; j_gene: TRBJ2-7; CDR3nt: TGTGCCAGCAGCTTGATACCCCGGGGGCAGGGCCCCTACGAGCAGTACTTC; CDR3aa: CASSLIPRGQGPYEQYF
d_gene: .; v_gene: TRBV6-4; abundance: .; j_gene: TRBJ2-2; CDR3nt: TGTGCCAGCAGCCGGGACGCCCTTTTTACCCTGAACACCGGGGAGCTGTTTTTT; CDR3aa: CASSRDALFTLNTGELFF
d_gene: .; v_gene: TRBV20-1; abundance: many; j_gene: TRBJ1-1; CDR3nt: TGCAGTGCTAGAGGAGGGATAATCCTTGAGGGCACTGAAGCTTTCTTT; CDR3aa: CSARGGIILEGTEAFF
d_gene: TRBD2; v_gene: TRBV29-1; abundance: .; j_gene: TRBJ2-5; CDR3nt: TGCAGCGTAGAGAGCGGGAGGGTCCAAGAGACCCAGTACTTC; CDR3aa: CSVESGRVQETQYF
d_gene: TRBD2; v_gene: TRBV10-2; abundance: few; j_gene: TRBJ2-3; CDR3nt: TGCGCCAGCAGTGAACAAGGACTAGCGGGATGGGTAGATACGCAGTATTTT; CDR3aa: CASSEQGLAGWVDTQYF
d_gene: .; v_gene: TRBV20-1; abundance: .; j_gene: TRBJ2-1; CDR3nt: TGCAGTGCTAGAGCGGCAGGGCTCTTTTACAATGAGCAGTTCTTC; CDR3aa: CSARAAGLFYNEQFF
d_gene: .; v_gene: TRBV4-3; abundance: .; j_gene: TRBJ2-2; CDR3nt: TGCGCCAGCAGCCGCGCCACCGGGGAGCTGTTTTTT; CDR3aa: CASSRATGELFF
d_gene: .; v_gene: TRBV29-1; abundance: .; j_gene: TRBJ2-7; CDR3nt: TGCAGCGTCGCCCTGAGGGGCGAGGAGTACTTC; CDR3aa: CSVALRGEEYF
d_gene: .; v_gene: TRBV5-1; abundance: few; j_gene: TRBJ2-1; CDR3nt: TGCGCCAGCACTACTTTCTACAATGAGCAGTTCTTC; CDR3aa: CASTTFYNEQFF
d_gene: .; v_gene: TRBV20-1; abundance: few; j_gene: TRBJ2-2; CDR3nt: TGCAGTGCCGGGGTAACCGGGGAGCTGTTTTTT; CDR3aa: CSAGVTGELFF
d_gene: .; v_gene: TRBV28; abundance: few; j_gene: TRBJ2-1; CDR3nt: TGTGCCAGCAGTCCCCTCGTGGGGGTTGGCAATGAGCAGTTCTTC; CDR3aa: CASSPLVGVGNEQFF
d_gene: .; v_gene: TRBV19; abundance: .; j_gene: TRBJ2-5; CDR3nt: TGTGCCAGTAGTATTGGGGCAGGGGTTAAGGAGACCCAGTACTTC; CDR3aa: CASSIGAGVKETQYF
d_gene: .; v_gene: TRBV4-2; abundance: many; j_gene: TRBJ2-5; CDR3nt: TGTGCCAGCCGGCAGGGCGTACACCAAGAGACCCAGTACTTC; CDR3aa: CASRQGVHQETQYF
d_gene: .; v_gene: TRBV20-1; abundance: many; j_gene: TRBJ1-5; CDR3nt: TGCAGTGCTAGAGTGCCCAATAGCAATCAGCCCCAGCATTTT; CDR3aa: CSARVPNSNQPQHF
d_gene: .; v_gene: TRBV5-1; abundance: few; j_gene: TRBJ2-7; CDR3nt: TGCGCCAGCAGCTTGGAGGGCAGGGAAGGTTACGAGCAGTACTTC; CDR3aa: CASSLEGREGYEQYF
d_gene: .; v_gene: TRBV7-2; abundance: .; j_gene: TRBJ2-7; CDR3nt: TGTGCCAGCAGCTTAGAGATTTCAGGGGGAGGCGAGCAGTACTTC; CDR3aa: CASSLEISGGGEQYF
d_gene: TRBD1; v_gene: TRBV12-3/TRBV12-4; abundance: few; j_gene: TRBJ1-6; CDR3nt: TGTGCCAGCAGTTTATGGGGACAGCCAAATTCACCCCTCCACTTT; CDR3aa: CASSLWGQPNSPLHF
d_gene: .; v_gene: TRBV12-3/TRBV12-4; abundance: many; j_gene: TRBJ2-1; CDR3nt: TGTGCCAGCAGTTTAGCCCAGGGGGGGAATTACAATGAGCAGTTCTTC; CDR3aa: CASSLAQGGNYNEQFF
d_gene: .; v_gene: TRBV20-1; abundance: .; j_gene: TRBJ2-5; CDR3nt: TGCAGTGCTAGAGACGCCAAGACGCAGGTAGAGGAGACCCAGTACTTC; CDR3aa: CSARDAKTQVEETQYF
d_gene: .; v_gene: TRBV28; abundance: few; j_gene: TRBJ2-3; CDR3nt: TGTGCCAGCAGTGGGGTCACAGATACGCAGTATTTT; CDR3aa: CASSGVTDTQYF
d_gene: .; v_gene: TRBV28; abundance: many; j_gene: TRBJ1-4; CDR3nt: TGTGCCAGCAGTTTGGTGACAGGCTGGGAAAAACTGTTTTTT; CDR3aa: CASSLVTGWEKLFF
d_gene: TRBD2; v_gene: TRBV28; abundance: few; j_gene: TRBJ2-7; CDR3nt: TGTGCCAGCAGTAGGCCGGGACTAGACTACGAGCAGTACTTC; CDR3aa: CASSRPGLDYEQYF
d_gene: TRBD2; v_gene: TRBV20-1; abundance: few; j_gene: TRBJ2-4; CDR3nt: TGCAGTGCTAGAGATCAACTAGCGGTAGCCAAAAACATTCAGTACTTC; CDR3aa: CSARDQLAVAKNIQYF
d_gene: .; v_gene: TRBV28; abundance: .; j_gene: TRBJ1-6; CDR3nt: TGTGCCAGCAGTTTTTCCCCCGGATCACCCCTCCACTTT; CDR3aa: CASSFSPGSPLHF
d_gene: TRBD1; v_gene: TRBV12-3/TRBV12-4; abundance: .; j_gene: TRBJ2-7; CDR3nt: TGTGCCAGCAGTTTATCGAGGGGGCCCTACGAGCAGTACTTC; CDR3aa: CASSLSRGPYEQYF
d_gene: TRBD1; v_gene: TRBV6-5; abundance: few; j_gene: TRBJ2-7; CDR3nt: TGTGCCAGCAGTTTCGGGACAGTGGCCTACGAGCAGTACTTC; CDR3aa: CASSFGTVAYEQYF
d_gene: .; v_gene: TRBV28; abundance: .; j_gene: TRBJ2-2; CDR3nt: TGTGCCAGCAGCCCCCCTCGGGCGGGCCTGGCCGGGGAGCTGTTTTTT; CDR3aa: CASSPPRAGLAGELFF
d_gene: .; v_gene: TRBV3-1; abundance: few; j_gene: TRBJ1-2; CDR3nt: TGTGCCAGCAGCCCCCGGGACAATAACTATGGCTACACCTTC; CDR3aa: CASSPRDNNYGYTF
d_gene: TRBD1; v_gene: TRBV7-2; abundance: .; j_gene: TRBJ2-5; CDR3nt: TGTGCCAGCAGCTTATTCCGCAGCCTCAGGGGGTTTGAGACCCAGTACTTC; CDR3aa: CASSLFRSLRGFETQYF
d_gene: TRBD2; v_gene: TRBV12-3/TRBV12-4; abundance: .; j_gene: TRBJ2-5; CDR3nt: TGTGCCAGCAGTTTAGCGGTTGTCCAGCCGGGACTAGCGGGAGGTGGAGAGACCCAGTACTTC; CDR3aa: CASSLAVVQPGLAGGGETQYF
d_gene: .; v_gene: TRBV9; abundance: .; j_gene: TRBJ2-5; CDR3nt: TGTGCCAGCAGCAGGGTATCAGAGACCCAGTACTTC; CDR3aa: CASSRVSETQYF
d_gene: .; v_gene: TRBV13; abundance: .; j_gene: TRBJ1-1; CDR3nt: TGTGCCAGCAAGAGTTCCGTGGACACTGAAGCTTTCTTT; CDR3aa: CASKSSVDTEAFF
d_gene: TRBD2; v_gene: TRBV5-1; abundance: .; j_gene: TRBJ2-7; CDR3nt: TGCGCCAGCAGCCCGACCAGCGGGAGGTTAACCTACGAGCAGTACTTC; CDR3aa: CASSPTSGRLTYEQYF
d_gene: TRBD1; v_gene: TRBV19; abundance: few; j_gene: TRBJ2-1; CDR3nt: TGTGCCAGTAGTCCCGGGACAGGGGGACGGAATGAGCAGTTCTTC; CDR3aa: CASSPGTGGRNEQFF
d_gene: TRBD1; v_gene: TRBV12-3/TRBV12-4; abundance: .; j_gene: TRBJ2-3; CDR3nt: TGTGCCAGCTCGACAGGGCGCACAGATACGCAGTATTTT; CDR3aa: CASSTGRTDTQYF
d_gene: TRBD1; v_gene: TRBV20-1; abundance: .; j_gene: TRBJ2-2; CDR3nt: TGCAGTGCTAGAGGGACAGGGGGGAACACCGGGGAGCTGTTTTTT; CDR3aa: CSARGTGGNTGELFF